Detailed here is one T cell receptor beta chain. Its antigen is not known. These data are taken from a study of T cells in tuberculosis. Study overall: Sequenced TCRs come from CD1B-GMM tetramer-binding T cells. This South African cohort compared adolescents with or without latent tuberculosis against adults with active tuberculosis. Blood was taken before or within 7 days of anti-tuberculosis therapy. Whole-study findings and limits: Smaller distances to GMM-specific TCRs suggested their expansion in active tuberculosis.

The sample's time point: new active TB diagnosis, blood taken before or within 7 days of starting treatment. CDR1 and CDR2 from the germline V gene are MNHNS and SASEGT. V was trimmed by 1 base and J by 5 bases, leaving 9 bases between them. The CDR3 sequence is 14 residues long. Repertoires were generated with immunoSEQ multiplex PCR, while TCRdb's copy carries only in-frame clones and drops some. The sample shows some 49,000 clones, roughly 96% of them seen only once. The rearrangement uses TRBV6-1 and TRBJ1-5, with D tentatively TRBD1 (6 bases). This clonotype was sampled from an adult with tuberculosis. This specimen was PBMCs, taken at tuberculosis diagnosis. The CDR3 sequence is CASSEGGGHQPQHF. The DNA of the CDR3 is TGTGCCAGCAGTGAAGGAGGGGGTCATCAGCCCCAGCATTTT.